Shown below are 30 T cell receptor beta chains from a single sample sequenced in a study of cytomegalovirus exposure and HLA in healthy donors (dated by TCRdb to the late 2010s). The library was prepared using the immunoSEQ multiplex PCR assay. The multiplex PCR relied on a mix of 60 forward primers for TCR Vbeta segments and 13 reverse primers for TCR Jbeta segments. Held by TCRdb, this immuneACCESS table contains in-frame sequences only and omits some clones. Under half of the omission traces to an unresolved V gene where checked; the cause of the rest is unknown. The sample table holds about 180,000 clones, of which more than 60% were seen once. Less than 4.5% of the sample is in the top ten clones. The material sequenced was PBMCs. The receptors here all came from a woman in her sixties in good health and CMV-seropositive.

The chain combines TRBV7-3 with TRBJ2-1; weak D call: TRBD1 (6 bases). Germline loops: CDR1 SGHTA, CDR2 FQGTGA. Trimming removed 2 bases at V and 4 bases at J, with 18 bases between. CDR3 length: 17 residues. The CDR3 sequence is CASSLGPSGQGYNEQFF. The CDR3 region has the DNA TGTGCCAGCAGCTTAGGACCCTCGGGGCAGGGGTACAATGAGCAGTTCTTC.

The genes are TRBV5-4 and TRBJ2-3; 14 bases map to TRBD2. Germline loops: CDR1 SGHNT, CDR2 YYREEE (reference sequence). The CDR3 contains 15 residues. The trim removed 4 bases at V and 5 bases at J, leaving 3 bases unmatched. The CDR3 nucleotides are TGTGCCAGCAGCCAGACTAGCGGGAGGGAAGATACGCAGTATTTT. Its protein is CASSQTSGREDTQYF.

This clone appeared a few times. The rearrangement links TRBV21-1 to TRBJ2-5; TRBD1, the table's D call, lacks a check against the DNA. TRBV21-1 is flagged as a pseudogene. The CDR3 loop spans 12 amino acids. The CDR3, as DNA: TGTGCCAGCAGTACCCGCCAAGCAGGCCAGTACTTC. This sequence encodes CASSTRQAGQYF.

The gene calls are TRBV6-1 and TRBJ2-7, with 7 bases that match TRBD1. The CDR3 totals 14 residues. The junction had 7 bases not matched to a gene; V was cut back by 6 bases and J by 2 bases. The germline CDR1 and CDR2 sequences are MNHNS and SASEGT. The CDR3 region is CASRRQGMTYEQYF. CDR3 coding DNA: TGTGCCAGCAGGAGACAGGGTATGACCTACGAGCAGTACTTC.

CDR3 sequence reads: CASSRTGDNQPQHF. The CDR3 bases are TGTGCCAGCAGCCGGACAGGGGACAATCAGCCCCAGCATTTT. This chain connects TRBV7-9 to TRBJ1-5; the match to TRBD1 covers 9 bases. This CDR3 spans 14 amino acids. V gave up 5 bases and J gave up 3 bases; unmatched junction bases: 2. Germline-derived CDR1 and CDR2 are SEHNR and FQNEAQ (reference sequence).

The chain is built from TRBV30 and TRBJ1-1; no reliable D call. CDR1 GTSNPN and CDR2 SVGIG come from the germline V gene (reference sequence). CDR3 length: 15 residues. The V gene lost 1 base and the J gene lost 2 bases, with 14 bases spanning the gap. CDR3 nucleotide sequence: TGTGCCTGGAGTGGACTTTCAAGGAGTAACACTGAAGCTTTCTTT. Translating it yields CAWSGLSRSNTEAFF.

The V and J genes are TRBV4-3 and TRBJ2-6; no clear D gene. Looked up from germline, CDR1 is LGHNA and CDR2 is YSLEER. The CDR3 has 16 residues. The V gene lost 1 base and the J gene lost 1 base, with 8 bases spanning the gap. This chain's CDR3 is CASSQAAVSGANVLTF. The CDR3 DNA sequence: TGCGCCAGCAGCCAAGCCGCGGTTTCTGGGGCCAACGTCCTGACTTTC.

The V gene is TRBV4-2, the J gene TRBJ1-5; D not certain. V lost 4 bases and J 1 base, leaving 5 bases between the germline ends. The CDR3 totals 13 residues. Germline CDR1 is LGHNA and CDR2 is YNFKEQ. For the CDR3, the DNA is TGTGCCAGCAGCCCGTCGAGCAATCAGCCCCAGCATTTT. It codes for CASSPSSNQPQHF.

The table lists this clone with a few counts. The chain couples TRBV5-4 to TRBJ2-3; D might be TRBD2 (6 bases). The V and J ends lost 1 base and 1 base respectively, with 7 bases between them. Germline V gives CDR1 SGHNT, CDR2 YYREEE (reference sequence). This CDR3 has 14 amino acids. The DNA for the CDR3 is TGTGCCAGCAGCTTGCCGGGGGGCACAGATACGCAGTATTTT. Its protein is CASSLPGGTDTQYF.

This chain connects TRBV28 to TRBJ2-7; D may be TRBD1 (6 bases). Germline CDR1 reads MDHEN; CDR2 reads SYDVKM. Trimming left V 0 bases short and J 5 bases short, with 11 bases between. The CDR3 totals 14 residues. As DNA, the CDR3 is TGTGCCAGCAGTTTATGGGGCAGGGGCAACGAGCAGTACTTC. Its translation is CASSLWGRGNEQYF.

The chain recombines TRBV5-4 with TRBJ2-7; 8 positions match TRBD2. Germline CDR1 reads SGHNT; CDR2 reads YYREEE (reference sequence). V lost 4 bases and J lost 3; bases outside the gene matches: 3. The CDR3 totals 13 residues. The CDR3 DNA reads as TGTGCCAGCAGCATCGGGACTAGCTACGAGCAGTACTTC. This sequence encodes CASSIGTSYEQYF.

The rearrangement uses TRBV11-1 and TRBJ2-3; TRBD1 matches 7 bases. V shed 5 bases, J shed 2 bases, and the junction held 4 bases outside the gene matches. The germline V gene encodes CDR1 SGHAT and CDR2 FQDESV (reference sequence). This CDR3 is 14 amino acids long. DNA for the CDR3: TGTGCCAGCAGCCCGGGACAGACCACAGATACGCAGTATTTT. As protein: CASSPGQTTDTQYF.

This clone has a single count. V usage is TRBV20-1 and J usage is TRBJ1-3; D remains ambiguous. CDR3 length: 11 amino acids. CDR1 is DFQATT and CDR2 is SNEGSKA in the germline V gene (reference sequence). V was shortened by 5 bases and J by 5 bases, with 7 bases between the two germline ends. The CDR3 sequence is CSAPYRNTIYF. CDR3 nucleotide sequence: TGCAGTGCTCCTTATCGAAACACCATATATTTT.

The chain uses TRBV6-5 and TRBJ2-5; possible D gene TRBD1, 5 bases. CDR3 length: 11 amino acids. Germline loops: CDR1 MNHEY, CDR2 SVGAGI. V lost 6 bases and J lost 5, with 7 bases in between. CDR3 coding DNA: TGTGCCAGCAGCAACAGGGAGACCCAGTACTTC. Its translation is CASSNRETQYF.

This rearrangement joins TRBV30 to TRBJ2-2, with 7 positions matching TRBD2. Unmatched junction bases numbered 9, after V lost 5 bases and J lost 6 bases. Germline V CDR1 and CDR2: GTSNPN, SVGIG (reference sequence). This CDR3 has 14 residues. The DNA for the CDR3 is TGTGCCTGGGAGGAGGGGAGGGCGGCCGGGGAGCTGTTTTTT. Translated, it gives CAWEEGRAAGELFF. Variable domain in full (rest from reference TRBV30 and TRBJ2-2): SQTIHQWPATLVQPVGSPLSLECTVEGTSNPNLYWYRQAAGRGLQLLFYSVGIGQISSEVPQNLSASRPQDRQFILSSKKLLLSDSGFYLCAWEEGRAAGELFFGEGSRLTVL.

The chain combines TRBV4-2 with TRBJ2-3; 15 bases match TRBD2. V was pared by 2 bases and J by 3 bases, with 9 bases of the junction left unmatched. CDR3 size: 19 residues. The V gene's germline CDR1 is LGHNA and CDR2 YNFKEQ. The CDR3 region is CASSQLRTSGGADTDTQYF. The CDR3 region has the DNA TGTGCCAGCAGCCAACTGAGGACTAGCGGGGGGGCCGATACAGATACGCAGTATTTT.

There are a few counts of this clone. The chain combines TRBV6-5 with TRBJ1-6; 8 positions agree with TRBD1. The CDR3 length is 15 residues. Looked up from germline, CDR1 is MNHEY and CDR2 is SVGAGI. With V trimmed by 6 bases and J by 5 bases, 6 bases remained unmatched. In DNA form, the CDR3 reads TGTGCCAGCAGACCCGACAGGGGAGATAATTCACCCCTCCACTTT. Its protein is CASRPDRGDNSPLHF.

This chain uses TRBV27 with TRBJ2-1; 11 bases match TRBD2. Germline V gene lookup returns CDR1 MNHEY and CDR2 SMNVEV (reference sequence). The CDR3 extends over 17 amino acids. The J segment lost 3 bases and the V segment lost 3 bases, leaving 7 bases of the junction unmatched. For the CDR3, the DNA is TGTGCCAGCAGTTTCCTACCCCTAGCGGGGGGCTACAATGAGCAGTTCTTC. It yields the protein CASSFLPLAGGYNEQFF.

The chain combines TRBV9 with TRBJ2-5, with 14 positions matching TRBD2. J gave up 4 bases and V 6 bases, and 5 bases lay outside the gene matches. This CDR3 has 15 amino acids. Germline CDR1 SGDLS, CDR2 YYNGEE. CDR3 nucleotide sequence: TGTGCCAGCACCTACGGACTAGCGGGAGGAGAGACCCAGTACTTC. This encodes CASTYGLAGGETQYF. The whole variable domain, remainder taken from reference TRBV9 and TRBJ2-5, is DSGVTQTPKHLITATGQRVTLRCSPRSGDLSVYWYQQSLDQGLQFLIQYYNGEERAKGNILERFSAQQFPDLHSELNLSSLELGDSALYFCASTYGLAGGETQYFGPGTRLLVL.

The chain joins TRBV27 to TRBJ2-1; 9 bases line up with TRBD2. Germline V lookup: CDR1 MNHEY, CDR2 SMNVEV (reference sequence). This CDR3 has 14 residues. Unmatched junction bases numbered 5, after V lost 5 bases and J lost 6 bases. The CDR3 coding sequence is TGTGCCAGCAGTCCCCGGACTAGCGTCAATGAGCAGTTCTTC. This codes for CASSPRTSVNEQFF.

In regard to this clone: Other DNA sequences in the same sample also yield this CDR3. CDR3 loop: CSGGQTGELFF. CDR3 in DNA: TGCAGCGGCGGACAGACCGGGGAGCTGTTTTTT. The chain is built from TRBV29-1 and TRBJ2-2, with D possibly TRBD1 on 6 matching bases. Looked up from germline, CDR1 is SQVTM and CDR2 is ANQGSEA. The CDR3 length is 11 residues. V dropped 7 bases and J dropped 5 bases, with 8 bases sitting between them.

This chain links TRBV27 with TRBJ2-1; the match to TRBD1 covers 7 bases. This CDR3 has 15 residues. J was trimmed by 1 base and V by 4 bases; bases with no gene match: 4. CDR1 and CDR2 from the germline V gene are MNHEY and SMNVEV (reference sequence). CDR3 protein: CASSWTGNSYNEQFF. CDR3 sequence (DNA): TGTGCCAGCAGTTGGACAGGCAATTCCTACAATGAGCAGTTCTTC.

The V and J genes are TRBV2 and TRBJ2-1; TRBD2 agrees at 8 bases. The CDR3 has 14 amino acids. The ends lost 7 bases at V and 6 bases at J; junction bases unmatched: 8. CDR1 and CDR2 from the germline V gene are SNHLY and FYNNEI. The CDR3 bases are TGTGCCAGCACTGGCCTAGCGGGCCCCAATGAGCAGTTCTTC. Protein product: CASTGLAGPNEQFF. The whole variable domain, filled in from reference TRBV2 and TRBJ2-1, reads EPEVTQTPSHQVTQMGQEVILRCVPISNHLYFYWYRQILGQKVEFLVSFYNNEISEKSEIFDDQFSVERPDGSNFTLKIRSTKLEDSAMYFCASTGLAGPNEQFFGPGTRLTVL.

The chain couples TRBV10-1 to TRBJ2-5; D might be TRBD1 (5 bases). Trimming pared 2 bases from V and 5 bases from J, leaving 15 bases between. The CDR3 totals 15 residues. CDR1 WNHNN and CDR2 SYGVQD come from the germline V gene (reference sequence). CDR3 sequence reads: CASSEDSWGSETQYF. The CDR3 DNA reads TGCGCCAGCAGTGAGGATAGTTGGGGCAGTGAGACCCAGTACTTC.

The rearrangement joins TRBV18 to TRBJ2-7, with 8 bases identical to TRBD2. The CDR3 consists of 15 residues. The germline V gene encodes CDR1 KGHSH and CDR2 LQKENI. The V gene end was trimmed by 0 bases and the J gene end by 4 bases; junction bases not matched to a gene: 5. CDR3 loop: CASSPPNSGVYEQYF. The CDR3 DNA follows: TGTGCCAGCTCACCACCGAATAGCGGGGTGTACGAGCAGTACTTC.

This rearrangement joins TRBV14 to TRBJ2-1, with 8 bases that match TRBD1. Germline CDR1 is SGHDN and CDR2 is FVKESK. J was trimmed by 1 base and V by 0 bases; bases with no gene match: 11. The CDR3 contains 19 residues. This CDR3 reads CASSQDSRGRVPSYNEQFF. The CDR3 bases are TGTGCCAGCAGCCAAGACTCCAGGGGGCGCGTCCCTTCCTACAATGAGCAGTTCTTC.

This clone was recorded a few times. The CDR3 DNA reads TGCGCCAGCAGCTTGGACAGGGGGTACAATGAGCAGTTCTTC. Translating it yields CASSLDRGYNEQFF. This chain joins TRBV5-1 and TRBJ2-1; 8 bases fit TRBD1. Trimming cost V 0 bases and J 4 bases; bases outside gene matches: 0. The CDR3 has 14 amino acids. Germline V CDR1 and CDR2: SGHRS, YFSETQ.

This sequence joins TRBV18 and TRBJ1-1, with D possibly being TRBD1 (5 bases). The CDR3 is 17 amino acids. Germline assignment: CDR1 KGHSH and CDR2 LQKENI. V lost 2 bases and J 1 base, leaving 17 bases between the germline ends. The CDR3 reads CASSPDPRVSGNTEAFF. CDR3 bases: TGTGCCAGCTCACCAGACCCCAGGGTGTCAGGGAACACTGAAGCTTTCTTT.

Remarks on this clone: The sample holds other DNA sequences that translate to the same CDR3. CDR3 DNA: TGCGCCAGCAGCTTGGGGCTAGCGACTTACAATGAGCAGTTCTTC. Amino acid sequence: CASSLGLATYNEQFF. The V and J genes are TRBV5-1 and TRBJ2-1; weak D call: TRBD2 (6 bases). Per germline, CDR1 SGHRS and CDR2 YFSETQ. This CDR3 has 15 amino acids. With 0 bases removed from V and 4 bases from J, the gap between germline ends came to 11 bases.

V usage is TRBV29-1 and J usage is TRBJ1-1; the D gene is possibly TRBD1 (6 bases). The CDR3 is 13 residues long. Germline V CDR1 and CDR2: SQVTM, ANQGSEA. V lost 6 bases and J 3 bases, leaving 14 bases between the germline ends. The CDR3 protein is CSVRWGPDTEAFF. CDR3 nucleotide sequence: TGCAGCGTCCGATGGGGGCCGGACACTGAAGCTTTCTTT. The complete variable domain, with remaining parts taken from reference TRBV29-1 and TRBJ1-1, reads SAVISQKPSRDICQRGTSLTIQCQVDSQVTMMFWYRQQPGQSLTLIATANQGSEATYESGFVIDKFPISRPNLTFSTLTVSNMSPEDSSIYLCSVRWGPDTEAFFGQGTRLTVV.